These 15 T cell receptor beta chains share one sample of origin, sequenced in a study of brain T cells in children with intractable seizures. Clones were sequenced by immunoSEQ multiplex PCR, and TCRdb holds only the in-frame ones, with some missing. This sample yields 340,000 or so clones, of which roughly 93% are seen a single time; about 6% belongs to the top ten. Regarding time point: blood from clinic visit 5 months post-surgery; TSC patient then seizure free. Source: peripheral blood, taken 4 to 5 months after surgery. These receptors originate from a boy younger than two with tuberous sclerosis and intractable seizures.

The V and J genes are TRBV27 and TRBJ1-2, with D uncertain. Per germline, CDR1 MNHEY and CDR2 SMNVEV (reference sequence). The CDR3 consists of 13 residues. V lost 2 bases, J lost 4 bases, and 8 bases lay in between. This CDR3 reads CASSLGFGYGYTF. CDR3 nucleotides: TGTGCCAGCAGTTTAGGGTTCGGCTATGGCTACACCTTC.

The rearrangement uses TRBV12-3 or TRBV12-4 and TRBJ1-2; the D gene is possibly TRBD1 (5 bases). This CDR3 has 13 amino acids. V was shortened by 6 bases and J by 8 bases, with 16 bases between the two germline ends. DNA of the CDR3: TGTGCCAGCAGCCAGGGATCGGGTGGGGGCTACACCTTC. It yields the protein CASSQGSGGGYTF.

Written as DNA, the CDR3 is TGTGCCAGCAGTTACAAGGCAGGTCCTTCCTACGAGCAGTACTTC. Its protein is CASSYKAGPSYEQYF. The rearrangement links TRBV6-2 or TRBV6-3 to TRBJ2-7; D gene uncertain. This CDR3 comprises 15 residues. Germline loops: CDR1 MNHEY, CDR2 SVGEGT. The ends were cut back, 2 bases at V and 1 base at J, with 12 bases in the middle.

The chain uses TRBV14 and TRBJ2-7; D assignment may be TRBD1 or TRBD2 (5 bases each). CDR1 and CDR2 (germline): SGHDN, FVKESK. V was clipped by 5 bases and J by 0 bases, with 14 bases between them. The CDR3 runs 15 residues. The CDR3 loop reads CASSSGPIRSYEQYF. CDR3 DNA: TGTGCCAGCAGCTCGGGACCAATCCGCTCCTACGAGCAGTACTTC.

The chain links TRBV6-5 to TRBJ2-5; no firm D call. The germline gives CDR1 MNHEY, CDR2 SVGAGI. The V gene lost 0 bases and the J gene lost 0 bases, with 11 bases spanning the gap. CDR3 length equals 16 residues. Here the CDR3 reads CASSYSINSNQETQYF. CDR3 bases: TGTGCCAGCAGTTACTCGATCAACAGCAACCAAGAGACCCAGTACTTC.

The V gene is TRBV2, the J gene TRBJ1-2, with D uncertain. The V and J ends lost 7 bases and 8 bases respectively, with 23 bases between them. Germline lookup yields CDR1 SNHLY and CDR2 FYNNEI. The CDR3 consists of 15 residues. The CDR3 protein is CASNPLGDHEMGYTF. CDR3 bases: TGTGCCAGCAACCCTTTAGGCGACCATGAGATGGGCTACACCTTC.

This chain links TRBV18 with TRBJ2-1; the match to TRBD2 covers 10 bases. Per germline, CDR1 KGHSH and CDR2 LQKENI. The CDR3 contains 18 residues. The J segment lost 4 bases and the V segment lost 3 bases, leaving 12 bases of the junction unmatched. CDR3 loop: CASSPASGGASYYNEQFF. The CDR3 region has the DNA TGTGCCAGCTCACCCGCGAGCGGGGGGGCGTCGTATTACAATGAGCAGTTCTTC.

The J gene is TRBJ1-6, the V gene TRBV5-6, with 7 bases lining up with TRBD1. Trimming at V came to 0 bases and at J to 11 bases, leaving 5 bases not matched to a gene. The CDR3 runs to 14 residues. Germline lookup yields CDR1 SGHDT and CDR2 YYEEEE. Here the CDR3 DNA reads TGTGCCAGCAGCTTGGAGGGACAGTCTACACCCCTCCACTTT. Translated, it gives CASSLEGQSTPLHF.

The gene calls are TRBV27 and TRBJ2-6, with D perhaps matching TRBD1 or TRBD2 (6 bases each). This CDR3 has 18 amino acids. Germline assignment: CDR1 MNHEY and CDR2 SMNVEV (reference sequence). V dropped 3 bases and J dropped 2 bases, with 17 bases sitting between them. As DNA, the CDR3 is TGTGCCAGCAGTTTGGGGGGTAAGGGGGTTACTGGGGCCAACGTCCTGACTTTC. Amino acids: CASSLGGKGVTGANVLTF.

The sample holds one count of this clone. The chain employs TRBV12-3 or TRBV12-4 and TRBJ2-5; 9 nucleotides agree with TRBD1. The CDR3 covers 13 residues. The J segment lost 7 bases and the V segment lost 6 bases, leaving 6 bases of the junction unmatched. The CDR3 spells CASRRDRERTQYF. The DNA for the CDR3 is TGTGCCAGCAGACGGGACAGGGAAAGGACCCAGTACTTC.

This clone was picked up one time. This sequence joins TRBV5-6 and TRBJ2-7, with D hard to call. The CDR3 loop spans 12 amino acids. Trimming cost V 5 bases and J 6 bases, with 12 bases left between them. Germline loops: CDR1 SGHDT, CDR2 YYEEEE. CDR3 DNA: TGTGCCAGCAGTCTTATCTATCTCGAGCAGTACTTC. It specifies CASSLIYLEQYF.

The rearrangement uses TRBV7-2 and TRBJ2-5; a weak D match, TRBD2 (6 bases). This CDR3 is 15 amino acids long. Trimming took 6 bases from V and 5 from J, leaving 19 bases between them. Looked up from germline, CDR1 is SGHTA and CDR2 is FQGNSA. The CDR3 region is CASRGWLAGQETQYF. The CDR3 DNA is TGTGCCAGCAGGGGTTGGTTGGCGGGGCAGGAGACCCAGTACTTC.

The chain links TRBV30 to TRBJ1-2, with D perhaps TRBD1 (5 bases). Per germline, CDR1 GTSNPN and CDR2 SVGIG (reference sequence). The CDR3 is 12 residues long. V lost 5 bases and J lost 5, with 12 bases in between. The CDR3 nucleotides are TGTGCCTGGGGGGGGGATTTTTATGGCTACACCTTC. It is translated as CAWGGDFYGYTF.

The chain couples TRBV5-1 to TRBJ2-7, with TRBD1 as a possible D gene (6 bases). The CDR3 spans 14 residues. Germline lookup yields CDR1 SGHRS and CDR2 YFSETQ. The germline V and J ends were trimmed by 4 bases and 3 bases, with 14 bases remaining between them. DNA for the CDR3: TGCGCCAGCAGCGTCGACAGGTTTAACTACGAGCAGTACTTC. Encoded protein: CASSVDRFNYEQYF. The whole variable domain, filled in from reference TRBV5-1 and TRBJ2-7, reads KAGVTQTPRYLIKTRGQQVTLSCSPISGHRSVSWYQQTPGQGLQFLFEYFSETQRNKGNFPGRFSGRQFSNSRSEMNVSTLELGDSALYLCASSVDRFNYEQYFGPGTRLTVT.

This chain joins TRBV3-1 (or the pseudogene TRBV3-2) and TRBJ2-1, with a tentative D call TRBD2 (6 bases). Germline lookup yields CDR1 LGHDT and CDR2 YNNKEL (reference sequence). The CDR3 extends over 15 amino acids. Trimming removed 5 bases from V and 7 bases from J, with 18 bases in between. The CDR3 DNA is TGTGCCAGCAGCGCACGGGCCGGCGGGGCGAATGAGCAGTTCTTC. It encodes CASSARAGGANEQFF.